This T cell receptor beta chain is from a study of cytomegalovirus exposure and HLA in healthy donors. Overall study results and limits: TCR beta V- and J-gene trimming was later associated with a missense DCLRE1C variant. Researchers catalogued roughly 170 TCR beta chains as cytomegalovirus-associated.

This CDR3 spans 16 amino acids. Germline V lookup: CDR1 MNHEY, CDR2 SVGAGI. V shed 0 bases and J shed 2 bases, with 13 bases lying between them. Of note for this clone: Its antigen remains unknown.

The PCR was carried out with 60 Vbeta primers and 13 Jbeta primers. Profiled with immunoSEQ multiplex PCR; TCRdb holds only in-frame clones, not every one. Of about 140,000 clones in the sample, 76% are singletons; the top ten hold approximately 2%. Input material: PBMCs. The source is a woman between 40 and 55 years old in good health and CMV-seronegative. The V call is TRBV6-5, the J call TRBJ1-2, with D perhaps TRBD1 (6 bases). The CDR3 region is CASSYSKSRGNYGYTF. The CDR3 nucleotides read TGTGCCAGCAGTTACTCGAAGTCCAGGGGAAACTATGGCTACACCTTC.